The 28 T cell receptor beta chains below all came from one sample that was sequenced in a study of blood T cells in healthy people across ages. Through a sample-barcoded 5' primer and a J-beta primer mix, a second PCR was run for 7 to 11 cycles. Each CDR3 protein is one row after TCRdb ran MiXCR on the 5' RACE reads. The sample consists of hundreds of thousands of distinct CDR3 sequences, about half of them appearing once. Input material: blood. The receptors were gathered from a man at least 80 years old in good health.

V is TRBV6-2 or TRBV6-3 and J is TRBJ2-1; 7 nucleotides line up with TRBD2. From germline, CDR1 is MNHEY and CDR2 SVGEGT. With V trimmed by 6 bases and J by 6 bases, 8 bases remained unmatched. This CDR3 has 14 residues. The CDR3 DNA sequence: TGTGCCAGCAGATTCCGGGACTACCTCAATGAGCAGTTCTTC. This encodes CASRFRDYLNEQFF.

The J gene is TRBJ2-1, the V gene TRBV14; 11 bases line up with TRBD2. The DNA end is a closer match to TRBJ2-7, so the J assignment may be wrong. CDR3 length: 16 amino acids. The V gene's germline CDR1 is SGHDN and CDR2 FVKESK. CDR3 sequence: CASSLLGTSGYNEQYF. Written as DNA, the CDR3 is TGTGCCAGCAGCCTGCTCGGGACTAGCGGTTACAATGAGCAGTACTTC.

This clonotype was seen many times. The V gene is TRBV29-1, the J gene TRBJ2-1; 7 positions match TRBD2. The CDR3 runs 13 residues. With V trimmed by 8 bases and J by 7 bases, 11 bases remained unmatched. The germline V gene has CDR1 SQVTM and CDR2 ANQGSEA. CDR3 sequence reads: CSPFRGGQNEQFF. The CDR3 region has the DNA TGCAGCCCATTTCGGGGAGGGCAAAATGAGCAGTTCTTC.

The chain couples TRBV7-2 to TRBJ1-6; no clear D gene. From germline, CDR1 is SGHTA and CDR2 FQGNSA. V lost 5 bases and J lost 3, with 17 bases in between. There are 17 residues in the CDR3. CDR3 sequence reads: CASSAIYRALYNSPLHF. The CDR3 region has the DNA TGTGCCAGCAGCGCTATTTATCGGGCCCTCTATAATTCACCCCTCCACTTT.

Of note for this clonotype: Given a much more abundant clone one base away, this may be a read error. The V and J genes are TRBV6-2 or TRBV6-3 and TRBJ2-1; 10 positions agree with TRBD2. The V and J ends lost 6 bases and 4 bases, in that order; junction bases with no gene match: 9. Per germline, CDR1 MNHEY and CDR2 SVGEGT. The CDR3 has 16 residues. The CDR3 protein is CASRYSSGGFYNEQFF. CDR3 sequence (DNA): TGTGCCAGCAGATATTCTAGCGGGGGCTTTTACAATGAGCAGTTCTTC.

The rearrangement uses TRBV9 and TRBJ2-1; tentatively, D is TRBD2 (5 bases). V was shortened by 0 bases and J by 6 bases, with 10 bases between the two germline ends. The length of the CDR3 is 14 residues. Looked up from germline, CDR1 is SGDLS and CDR2 is YYNGEE. This chain's CDR3 is CASSVGSAGNEQFF. CDR3 DNA: TGTGCCAGCAGCGTAGGTAGCGCGGGCAATGAGCAGTTCTTC.

The chain combines TRBV20-1 with TRBJ1-5; D may be TRBD1 (6 bases). V lost 6 bases, J lost 2 bases, and 14 bases lay in between. Germline loops: CDR1 DFQATT, CDR2 SNEGSKA (reference sequence). The CDR3 loop spans 14 amino acids. The CDR3 DNA reads TGCAGTGCAGGGGGTAGGCTTCGCAATCAGCCCCAGCATTTT. Protein product: CSAGGRLRNQPQHF.

This clonotype was observed a single time. The rearrangement links TRBV7-2 to TRBJ1-2; D not resolved. The V gene's germline CDR1 is SGHTA and CDR2 FQGNSA. Deletions cut 6 bases from V and 7 bases from J, with 12 bases between. This CDR3 spans 12 amino acids. CDR3 region: CASSFNRGGYTF. CDR3 in DNA: TGTGCCAGCAGTTTTAACCGGGGTGGCTACACCTTC.

This clonotype was recorded only once. The chain has TRBV4-3 and TRBJ1-1; unclear D gene. The ends were cut back, 1 base at V and 3 bases at J, with 6 bases in the middle. CDR3 length: 13 residues. Looked up from germline, CDR1 is LGHNA and CDR2 is YSLEER. CDR3 sequence reads: CASSQGLDTEAFF. The CDR3 DNA sequence: TGCGCCAGCAGCCAAGGGTTGGACACTGAAGCTTTCTTT.

The chain employs TRBV2 and TRBJ2-5; D possibly corresponds to TRBD1 (6 bases). Germline CDR1 is SNHLY and CDR2 is FYNNEI. V lost 9 bases, J lost 3 bases, and 11 bases lay in between. CDR3 length equals 12 residues. The CDR3 DNA reads TGTGCCAGTAGGGGGTTGAAAGAGACCCAGTACTTC. It translates to CASRGLKETQYF.

The chain recombines TRBV7-9 with TRBJ1-4, with 7 positions matching TRBD1. After removal of 5 bases from V and 6 bases from J, the junction contained 6 bases not matched to a gene. Germline values: CDR1 SEHNR, CDR2 FQNEAQ (reference sequence). The CDR3 has 14 amino acids. The CDR3 DNA sequence: TGTGCCAGCAGCCCCCAGGGGGGATATGAAAAACTGTTTTTT. Translating gives CASSPQGGYEKLFF.

The V and J genes are TRBV20-1 and TRBJ2-1, with 7 bases fitting TRBD1. The germline CDR1 and CDR2 sequences are DFQATT and SNEGSKA (reference sequence). Trimming at V came to 5 bases and at J to 4 bases, leaving 5 bases not matched to a gene. The CDR3 totals 13 residues. The DNA for the CDR3 is TGCAGTGCTGAAGGGACAGTTTACAATGAGCAGTTCTTC. This sequence encodes CSAEGTVYNEQFF.

To note about this clonotype: An end of the junction differs from the germline gene, which may be a read error. The gene calls are TRBV6-2 or TRBV6-3 and TRBJ2-7; the D is unclear. This CDR3 is built from 17 residues. CDR1 and CDR2 from the germline V gene are MNHEY and SVGEGT. CDR3 region: CTSSFPPQRTSYNEQYF. The CDR3 DNA sequence: TGTACCAGCAGTTTCCCTCCCCAGCGAACCAGTTACAATGAGCAGTACTTC.

This clonotype showed up many times. The genes are TRBV5-1 and TRBJ2-3; no reliable D call. Trimming left V 1 base short and J 5 bases short, with 11 bases between. Germline V gene sequence: CDR1 SGHRS, CDR2 YFSETQ. CDR3 length: 14 amino acids. The CDR3 sequence: CASSLTIGEDTQYF. CDR3 in DNA: TGCGCCAGCAGCTTGACGATTGGAGAAGATACGCAGTATTTT.

This clonotype appeared a few times. This chain links TRBV11-2 with TRBJ2-7; D is ambiguous. Germline CDR1 reads SGHAT; CDR2 reads FQNNGV. The V end lost 4 bases, the J end lost 3 bases, and 16 bases lay between the germline ends. This CDR3 is 15 amino acids long. CDR3 protein: CASSSRGHRDYEQYF. CDR3 nucleotide sequence: TGTGCCAGCAGCTCCCGCGGCCACCGAGACTACGAGCAGTACTTC.

This chain uses TRBV6-6 with TRBJ2-7, with D possibly matching TRBD1 (6 bases). Germline V lookup: CDR1 MNHNY, CDR2 SVGAGI (reference sequence). V lost 8 bases, J lost 5 bases, and 22 bases lay in between. The CDR3 runs to 15 residues. The CDR3 loop reads CASAPPRDKNHEQYF. The CDR3 nucleotides read TGTGCCAGCGCCCCACCCCGGGACAAGAACCACGAGCAGTACTTC.

This clonotype was counted only a few times. J is TRBJ2-1 and V is TRBV15; TRBD1 agrees at 10 bases. With 1 base clipped from V and 6 bases from J, the junction kept 6 bases outside the gene matches. CDR3 length: 16 amino acids. Germline loops: CDR1 LNHNV, CDR2 YYDKDF (reference sequence). DNA of the CDR3: TGTGCCACCAGCAGAGGCCGGGACAGGGGAGTCAATGAGCAGTTCTTC. Translated: CATSRGRDRGVNEQFF.

This clonotype has just a few counts. This rearrangement joins TRBV9 to TRBJ2-1, with a possible D match to TRBD2 (5 bases). V was cut by 4 bases and J by 7 bases, with 18 bases left in between. The germline gives CDR1 SGDLS, CDR2 YYNGEE. This CDR3 is built from 15 residues. Here the CDR3 reads CASSPRGFRENEQFF. In DNA form, the CDR3 reads TGTGCCAGCAGCCCCCGGGGATTTCGAGAGAATGAGCAGTTCTTC.

There are a few counts of this clonotype. The V and J genes are TRBV5-4 and TRBJ2-4, with D possibly TRBD1 on 6 matching bases. The CDR3 covers 14 residues. CDR1 and CDR2 (germline): SGHNT, YYREEE (reference sequence). Between the trimmed V and J ends, which lost 1 base and 13 bases, there was a span of 18 bases. The CDR3 spells CASSLTGSPPAQYF. In nucleotides, the CDR3 is TGTGCCAGCAGCTTGACAGGGAGCCCCCCAGCGCAGTACTTC.

The V gene is TRBV4-2, the J gene TRBJ2-5, with TRBD1 matching 10 bases. V shed 2 bases, J shed 5 bases, and the junction held 2 bases outside the gene matches. This CDR3 is 14 amino acids long. The germline V gene has CDR1 LGHNA and CDR2 YNFKEQ. This chain's CDR3 is CASSQQDRGETQYF. The CDR3 DNA sequence: TGTGCCAGCAGCCAACAGGACAGGGGGGAGACCCAGTACTTC.

J is TRBJ2-2 and V is TRBV29-1; the match to TRBD2 covers 10 bases. The CDR3 covers 14 residues. Germline CDR1 and CDR2: SQVTM and ANQGSEA. Trimming removed 6 bases from V and 3 bases from J; junction bases left unmatched: 4. The CDR3: CSVLAGVDTGELFF. The DNA of the CDR3 is TGCAGCGTCCTAGCGGGAGTGGACACCGGGGAGCTGTTTTTT.

In this sample, this clonotype turned up many times. The V call is TRBV3-1, the J call TRBJ2-1; D unclear. Germline values: CDR1 LGHDT, CDR2 YNNKEL (reference sequence). The CDR3 sequence is 14 residues long. V was trimmed by 3 bases and J by 5 bases, leaving 11 bases between them. CDR3 sequence: CASSHDLDHNEQFF. In DNA form, the CDR3 reads TGTGCCAGCAGCCACGACCTAGATCACAATGAGCAGTTCTTC.

This clonotype was observed once. The chain recombines TRBV12-3 or TRBV12-4 with TRBJ2-7, with TRBD2 as a possible D gene (7 bases). The length of the CDR3 is 14 residues. Trimming left V 7 bases short and J 3 bases short, with 16 bases between. The CDR3 spells CASTLGGAGYEQYF. As DNA, the CDR3 is TGTGCCAGCACCCTAGGGGGGGCGGGCTACGAGCAGTACTTC.

This clonotype was found a few times. The V call is TRBV29-1, the J call TRBJ1-5; 8 nucleotides agree with TRBD1. Germline V lookup: CDR1 SQVTM, CDR2 ANQGSEA. After removal of 6 bases from V and 4 bases from J, the junction contained 5 bases not matched to a gene. The CDR3 consists of 13 residues. In DNA, the CDR3 is TGCAGCGTGACAGGGGTTGGTAATCAGCCCCAGCATTTT. This translates into CSVTGVGNQPQHF.

This clonotype has more than one count but fewer than ten. Its ends do not fully match the called genes, so a read error is possible. In DNA, the CDR3 is TGTGCTAGCAGCTTAGCCCCCGGGACTAGCACCTACAATGAGCAGTTCTTC. Its translation is CASSLAPGTSTYNEQFF. The gene calls are TRBV7-7 and TRBJ2-1; 9 bases align to TRBD2. The CDR3 has 17 amino acids. Per germline, CDR1 SSHAT and CDR2 FNYEAQ (reference sequence).

Regarding this clonotype: At one end, the junction sequence differs from germline, possibly due to a read error. The rearrangement links TRBV7-6 to TRBJ1-4, with TRBD1 as a possible D gene (5 bases). This CDR3 is built from 14 residues. Germline V CDR1 and CDR2: SGHVS, FNYEAQ. CDR3 sequence (DNA): TGTGCCAGCAGCTTCGACAGATCTAATGAGAAACTGTTTTTT. It translates to CASSFDRSNEKLFF. The full variable domain, its missing parts supplied by reference TRBV7-6 and TRBJ1-4, is GAGVSQSPRYKVTKRGQDVALRCDPISGHVSLYWYRQALGQGPEFLTYFNYEAQQDKSGLPNDRFSAERPEGSISTLTIQRTEQRDSAMYRCASSFDRSNEKLFFGSGTQLSVL.

A few counts support this clonotype. The gene calls are TRBV27 and TRBJ1-1, with TRBD1 matching over 7 bases. This CDR3 comprises 14 residues. The V gene end was trimmed by 6 bases and the J gene end by 1 base; junction bases not matched to a gene: 5. CDR1 is MNHEY and CDR2 is SMNVEV in the germline V gene (reference sequence). The CDR3 sequence: CASRRDSWNTEAFF. The CDR3 DNA sequence: TGTGCCAGCAGGCGGGACAGTTGGAACACTGAAGCTTTCTTT.

At least ten counts were recorded for this clonotype. This chain joins TRBV9 and TRBJ2-7; the match to TRBD2 covers 8 bases. The V gene's germline CDR1 is SGDLS and CDR2 YYNGEE. There are 15 residues in the CDR3. V lost 3 bases and J lost 3; bases outside the gene matches: 8. The CDR3 bases are TGTGCCAGCAGCGAGAGCGGGAGCATCGGCTACGAGCAGTACTTC. Protein: CASSESGSIGYEQYF.